This TCR beta chain came from a study of cytomegalovirus exposure and HLA in healthy donors. The CDR3 has 15 amino acids. V gave up 7 bases and J gave up 2 bases; unmatched junction bases: 7. CDR1 is SGHVS and CDR2 is FNYEAQ in the germline V gene. With 60 Vbeta and 13 Jbeta primers, the PCR was carried out. TCRdb keeps only in-frame clones here, not all; method: immunoSEQ multiplex PCR. The sample holds a few hundred thousand clones, under 80% seen once. The sample consisted of PBMCs. The receptor was derived from a female donor in good health and CMV-seronegative. The genes are TRBV7-6 and TRBJ2-2; 7 nucleotides align to TRBD1. In nucleotides, the CDR3 is TGTGCCAGCAAACAGGGACAGTTTAACACCGGGGAGCTGTTTTTT. Translation: CASKQGQFNTGELFF.